This TCR beta chain comes out of a study of CD8 T cells in ankylosing spondylitis. This clonotype was observed many times. The antigen remains undetermined. Via MiXCR, TCRdb re-called the 5' RACE reads, giving one row per CDR3 protein. The data show some 140,000 distinct CDR3 sequences, 7.3% seen once. V lost 2 bases, J lost 11 bases, and 8 bases stayed unmatched. Germline V gene data show CDR1 as MDHEN and CDR2 as SYDVKM. The CDR3 sequence is 14 residues long. Whole-study findings and limits: Fewer than 10 highly homologous variants made up a TCR beta motif that seemed to typify ankylosing spondylitis blood.

The V call is TRBV28, the J call TRBJ1-2, with TRBD1 matching over 10 bases. The receptor was isolated from a female donor with ankylosing spondylitis or in good health (not recorded which). Specimen: blood, either unsorted or a sorted T cell fraction (not recorded which). This CDR3 reads CASSLGTGVSDYTF. CDR3 coding DNA: TGTGCCAGCAGTTTAGGGACAGGGGTGTCGGATTACACCTTC.